This T cell receptor (beta chain) was recovered during a study of blood T cells in healthy people across ages. This clonotype was recorded once. Trimming left V 2 bases short and J 5 bases short, with 9 bases between. This CDR3 region has 14 residues. The V gene's germline CDR1 is MNHEY and CDR2 SVGAGI. Next came a second PCR, run for roughly 6 to 11 cycles, which used a sample-barcoded 5' primer along with a J-beta primer mix. TCRdb re-analysed the 5' RACE reads in MiXCR, keeping a single row per CDR3 protein. The sample yields approximately 1,100,000 distinct CDR3 sequences, under 45% seen once. Sequencing was performed on blood. The sequence derives from a woman aged 55-70 years in good health. The chain is built from TRBV6-5 and TRBJ2-2; no reliable D call. CDR3 nucleotide sequence: TGTGCCAGCAGTTACGCCCTGATGACCGGGGAGCTGTTTTTT. It encodes CASSYALMTGELFF.